The T cell receptor (beta chain) described here comes from a study of T cells in narcolepsy. TCRdb's table, derived via immunoSEQ multiplex PCR, lists solely in-frame clones and lacks some. The data contain tens of thousands of clones, approximately 90% of them singletons. The CDR3 has 14 amino acids. CDR1 and CDR2 from the germline V gene are MNHNY and SVGAGI (reference sequence). After removal of 4 bases from V and 7 bases from J, the junction contained 7 bases not matched to a gene. This chain connects TRBV6-6 to TRBJ1-1, with TRBD1 matching over 9 bases. The clonotype originates from a human donor with narcolepsy. Sequencing was carried out using CD45RA- memory CD4+ T cells from PBMCs. The CDR3, as DNA: TGTGCCAGCAGTTCCTCACAGGGGGCCCTTGAAGCTTTCTTT. It translates to CASSSSQGALEAFF.